These T cell receptor beta chains were read from a single sample in a study of cytomegalovirus exposure and HLA in healthy donors. Repertoires were generated with immunoSEQ multiplex PCR, while TCRdb's copy carries only in-frame clones and drops some. The sample lists roughly 350,000 clones, about nine tenths occurring once. Sample: PBMCs. Every receptor here comes from a woman aged 18-35 years in good health and CMV-seronegative. The CDR3 runs from the conserved cysteine through the conserved F or W. D genes are given only for firm matches. Clone size is shown for a subset of rows, as once, few, many or a class of expanded clone.

J gene: TRBJ2-1; clone size: -; V gene: TRBV4-1; D gene: -; CDR3 DNA: TGCGCCAGCAGCCACCCGCCCGGGAAGGAGGGGCCGTTCTTC; CDR3 protein: CASSHPPGKEGPFF
J gene: TRBJ1-1; clone size: -; V gene: TRBV15; D gene: -; CDR3 DNA: TGTGCCACCAGCAGAGTCACGACAGTCAGTGGCGCAAGAGCTATGAACACTGAAGCTTTCTTT; CDR3 protein: CATSRVTTVSGARAMNTEAFF
J gene: TRBJ2-1; clone size: -; V gene: TRBV7-7; D gene: TRBD1; CDR3 DNA: TGTGCCAGCAGCCTTCTCCCCGGGACAGATAACCATGAGCAGTTCTTC; CDR3 protein: CASSLLPGTDNHEQFF
J gene: TRBJ2-7; clone size: -; V gene: TRBV7-2; D gene: TRBD2; CDR3 DNA: TGTGCCAGCAGCTTAGACGGAACTAGCGGCTCCTACGAGCAGTACTTC; CDR3 protein: CASSLDGTSGSYEQYF
J gene: TRBJ2-3; clone size: -; V gene: TRBV20-1; D gene: -; CDR3 DNA: TGCAGGGGGGCCAGCACAGATACGCAGTATTTT; CDR3 protein: CRGASTDTQYF
J gene: TRBJ2-1; clone size: -; V gene: TRBV5-4; D gene: TRBD2; CDR3 DNA: TGTGCCAGCAGCGCCCTAGCGGGAGTAACTTCCTACAATGAGCAGTTCTTC; CDR3 protein: CASSALAGVTSYNEQFF
J gene: TRBJ2-4; clone size: -; V gene: TRBV7-2; D gene: -; CDR3 DNA: TGTGCCAGCAGCTTAAATCAGGGGTTGCACATTCAGTACTTC; CDR3 protein: CASSLNQGLHIQYF
J gene: TRBJ1-1; clone size: -; V gene: TRBV19; D gene: -; CDR3 DNA: TGTGCCACCACTCTAGGGAGGGCACCGGGCACTGAAGCTTTCTTT; CDR3 protein: CATTLGRAPGTEAFF
J gene: TRBJ2-1; clone size: -; V gene: TRBV2; D gene: -; CDR3 DNA: TGTGCCAGCAGTGCCTCCGGGACTTTTTACAATGAGCAGTTCTTC; CDR3 protein: CASSASGTFYNEQFF
J gene: TRBJ2-7; clone size: many; V gene: TRBV29-1; D gene: TRBD1; CDR3 DNA: TGCAGCGTTGAAGGTTGGACAGGGGACAACGAGCAGTACTTC; CDR3 protein: CSVEGWTGDNEQYF
J gene: TRBJ2-7; clone size: -; V gene: TRBV29-1; D gene: -; CDR3 DNA: TGCAGCGTTGAAAGTGCGACCTTGGGCCACGAGCAGTACTTC; CDR3 protein: CSVESATLGHEQYF
J gene: TRBJ1-5; clone size: -; V gene: TRBV6-6; D gene: -; CDR3 DNA: TGTGCCAGCAGTCCGGGGAGTCAGCCCCAGCATTTT; CDR3 protein: CASSPGSQPQHF
J gene: TRBJ1-1; clone size: -; V gene: TRBV5-6; D gene: TRBD1; CDR3 DNA: TGTGCCAGCAGCTTCGGACAGGCGAACACTGAAGCTTTCTTT; CDR3 protein: CASSFGQANTEAFF
J gene: TRBJ2-5; clone size: -; V gene: TRBV5-4; D gene: TRBD2; CDR3 DNA: TGTGCCAGCAGCCCCCTAGCGGGAGGGGGAGAGACCCAGTACTTC; CDR3 protein: CASSPLAGGGETQYF
J gene: TRBJ2-7; clone size: -; V gene: TRBV27; D gene: TRBD1; CDR3 DNA: TGTGCCAGCAGTTTAGGGGACAGATTCTCCTACGAGCAGTACTTC; CDR3 protein: CASSLGDRFSYEQYF
J gene: TRBJ1-1; clone size: -; V gene: TRBV7-8; D gene: TRBD1; CDR3 DNA: TGTGCCAGCAGCTTAGCGGGACAGACGAACACTGAAGCTTTCTTT; CDR3 protein: CASSLAGQTNTEAFF
J gene: TRBJ2-1; clone size: -; V gene: TRBV15; D gene: TRBD2; CDR3 DNA: TGTGCCACCAGCAGACCCTTCGGGTGGACTAGCGGGAGGAGGGATAATGAGCAGTTCTTC; CDR3 protein: CATSRPFGWTSGRRDNEQFF
J gene: TRBJ2-7; clone size: -; V gene: TRBV29-1; D gene: TRBD1; CDR3 DNA: TGCAGCGTCTTAACCGGGGGACAGGAGTCCTACGAGCAGTACTTC; CDR3 protein: CSVLTGGQESYEQYF
J gene: TRBJ2-3; clone size: -; V gene: TRBV5-1; D gene: -; CDR3 DNA: TGCGCCAGCAGCTTCGAGAGCACAGATACGCAGTATTTT; CDR3 protein: CASSFESTDTQYF
J gene: TRBJ2-3; clone size: -; V gene: TRBV11-2; D gene: -; CDR3 DNA: TGTGCCAGCAGCGCCGACTATGGGACAGATACGCAGTATTTT; CDR3 protein: CASSADYGTDTQYF
J gene: TRBJ2-2; clone size: -; V gene: TRBV19; D gene: -; CDR3 DNA: TGTGCCAGTAGCCCAGGGTCCGGGGAGCTGTTTTTT; CDR3 protein: CASSPGSGELFF
J gene: TRBJ2-1; clone size: -; V gene: TRBV6-5; D gene: TRBD2; CDR3 DNA: TGTGCCAGCACCTCGGGACTAGGTGATGTGGGTGAGCAGTTCTTC; CDR3 protein: CASTSGLGDVGEQFF
J gene: TRBJ1-2; clone size: -; V gene: TRBV27; D gene: -; CDR3 DNA: TGTGCCAGCAGTTTAGACATATCGAACTATGGCTACACCTTC; CDR3 protein: CASSLDISNYGYTF
J gene: TRBJ2-1; clone size: -; V gene: TRBV4-3; D gene: -; CDR3 DNA: TGCGCCAGCAGCCAAACCCTCCAGAGGGAGCAGTTCTTC; CDR3 protein: CASSQTLQREQFF
J gene: TRBJ2-1; clone size: -; V gene: TRBV28; D gene: -; CDR3 DNA: TGTGCCAGCAGTTTTACCCGCGAGGAGCAGTTCTTC; CDR3 protein: CASSFTREEQFF
J gene: TRBJ1-2; clone size: -; V gene: TRBV28; D gene: TRBD1; CDR3 DNA: TGTGCCAGCAGTTTATGGGGACAGGGAGATGGCTACACCTTC; CDR3 protein: CASSLWGQGDGYTF
J gene: TRBJ2-7; clone size: -; V gene: TRBV27; D gene: -; CDR3 DNA: TGTGCCAGCAGTTTATCCCCGACAGGTTACTACGAGCAGTACTTC; CDR3 protein: CASSLSPTGYYEQYF
J gene: TRBJ2-7; clone size: -; V gene: TRBV4-3; D gene: -; CDR3 DNA: TGCGCCAGCAGCCAAGGACAAAGAAGCTCCTACGAGCAGTACTTC; CDR3 protein: CASSQGQRSSYEQYF
J gene: TRBJ1-2; clone size: -; V gene: TRBV7-8; D gene: -; CDR3 DNA: TGTGCCAGCAGCCCTAATATTTTAGGGGGCTATGGCTACACCTTC; CDR3 protein: CASSPNILGGYGYTF
J gene: TRBJ2-7; clone size: -; V gene: TRBV7-6; D gene: TRBD2; CDR3 DNA: TGTGCCAGCAGCTCCAGACTAGCGGGGCGCTACGAGCAGTACTTC; CDR3 protein: CASSSRLAGRYEQYF
J gene: TRBJ1-2; clone size: -; V gene: TRBV6-5; D gene: -; CDR3 DNA: TGTGCCAGCAGACAGACAAGGAACTATGGCTACACCTTC; CDR3 protein: CASRQTRNYGYTF